The 17 T cell receptor beta chains presented below share a single source sample, sequenced in a study of identical twins. TCRdb independently ran MiXCR on the 5' RACE reads; one entry per CDR3 protein. Of some 1,700,000 distinct CDR3 sequences in the sample, about 32% are singletons; the top ten hold more than 0.25%. The source material was cord blood. The origin of the receptors is a newborn girl in good health.

Here the CDR3 reads CASSPVRLAGFYEQFF. The CDR3 DNA follows: TGTGCCAGCAGCCCCGTTAGACTAGCGGGATTTTATGAGCAGTTCTTC. V and J are TRBV7-8 and TRBJ2-1; 11 bases map to TRBD2. Germline V gives CDR1 SGHVS, CDR2 FQNEAQ. The CDR3 runs to 16 residues. The trim removed 5 bases at V and 8 bases at J, leaving 11 bases unmatched.

This sequence joins TRBV4-1 and TRBJ1-3; no clear D gene. Per germline, CDR1 MGHRA and CDR2 YSYEKL. This CDR3 is 14 amino acids long. Trimming removed 0 bases at V and 4 bases at J, with 7 bases between. CDR3 sequence: CASSQERYGNTIYF. CDR3 sequence (DNA): TGCGCCAGCAGCCAAGAACGGTACGGAAACACCATATATTTT.

The rearrangement joins TRBV4-2 to TRBJ2-7; TRBD2 matches at 7 bases. The germline V gene encodes CDR1 LGHNA and CDR2 YNFKEQ. V was pared by 4 bases and J by 1 base, with 13 bases of the junction left unmatched. This CDR3 comprises 17 residues. CDR3 region: CASSRGPRLAASYEQYF. CDR3 DNA: TGTGCCAGCAGCCGCGGTCCCAGGCTAGCGGCTTCCTACGAGCAGTACTTC.

About this clonotype itself: One end of the junction fails to match germline, which may point to a read error. The chain joins TRBV6-2 or TRBV6-3 to TRBJ2-1; 7 positions agree with TRBD1. CDR1 is MNHEY and CDR2 is SVGEGT in the germline V gene. The CDR3 totals 18 residues. The CDR3 sequence: CASSYPRRGWTPYNVQFF. CDR3 nucleotide sequence: TGTGCCAGCAGTTACCCTCGCAGGGGGTGGACCCCGTACAATGTGCAGTTCTTC.

This clonotype was detected ten times or more. The gene calls are TRBV24-1 and TRBJ2-1; 8 nucleotides align to TRBD1. Germline loops: CDR1 KGHDR, CDR2 SFDVKD. This CDR3 is 15 amino acids long. The J segment lost 3 bases and the V segment lost 4 bases, leaving 4 bases of the junction unmatched. The CDR3 bases are TGTGCCACCAGTGACAGGGGGCTTAACTACAATGAGCAGTTCTTC. Translated: CATSDRGLNYNEQFF.

The chain is built from TRBV9 and TRBJ2-1, with D maybe TRBD1 (6 bases). CDR3 length equals 16 residues. Trimming stripped 4 bases from V and 1 base from J, with 15 bases between. Germline V lookup: CDR1 SGDLS, CDR2 YYNGEE. Written as DNA, the CDR3 is TGTGCCAGCAGCTTTAGCTGGGGGCGGTCCTACAATGAGCAGTTCTTC. Translating gives CASSFSWGRSYNEQFF.

With regard to this clonotype: A much larger clone is a single base away; this may be a read error. This chain joins TRBV6-5 and TRBJ2-1, with 11 bases lining up with TRBD2. The ends lost 3 bases at V and 6 bases at J; junction bases unmatched: 4. Germline CDR1 reads MNHEY; CDR2 reads SVGAGI. There are 15 residues in the CDR3. CDR3 bases: TGTGCCAGCAGTTATAATCTAGCGGGAGGCAATGAGCAGTTCTTC. As protein: CASSYNLAGGNEQFF.

A few counts support this clonotype. J is TRBJ2-3 and V is TRBV5-1; TRBD2 agrees at 9 bases. Looked up from germline, CDR1 is SGHRS and CDR2 is YFSETQ. The CDR3 has 14 residues. V shed 5 bases and J 5 bases; nucleotides not matched to a gene: 6. This CDR3 reads CASRSGLALDTQYF. The CDR3 DNA follows: TGCGCCAGCAGGTCGGGACTAGCCCTAGATACGCAGTATTTT.

This clonotype was picked up many times. The chain uses TRBV29-1 and TRBJ2-4; tentative D call: TRBD1 (6 bases). Germline CDR1 reads SQVTM; CDR2 reads ANQGSEA. V gave up 4 bases and J gave up 7 bases, with 14 bases separating them. The CDR3 runs 13 residues. For the CDR3, the DNA is TGCAGCGTTGGATCCTGGCAGGGGAACATTCAGTACTTC. This encodes CSVGSWQGNIQYF.

V and J are TRBV9 and TRBJ1-3; D gene uncertain. V gave up 0 bases and J gave up 8 bases, with 12 bases separating them. Per germline, CDR1 SGDLS and CDR2 YYNGEE. This CDR3 is 14 amino acids long. The CDR3 DNA is TGTGCCAGCAGCGTAGGGACCGGCGGATACACCATATATTTT. Translating gives CASSVGTGGYTIYF.

The chain has TRBV20-1 and TRBJ2-3; TRBD2 is a possible D gene (6 bases). The CDR3 runs 15 residues. With 3 bases removed from V and 2 bases from J, the gap between germline ends came to 15 bases. Per germline, CDR1 DFQATT and CDR2 SNEGSKA (reference sequence). The CDR3 is CSASSPGLHTDTQYF. The CDR3 DNA reads as TGCAGTGCTAGTTCCCCGGGACTTCACACAGATACGCAGTATTTT.

This chain's CDR3 is CASSHGQGVGQPQHF. CDR3 bases: TGTGCCAGCAGCCACGGACAGGGGGTAGGTCAGCCCCAGCATTTT. The chain uses TRBV4-2 and TRBJ1-5, with TRBD1 matching 10 bases. Trimming at V came to 3 bases and at J to 6 bases, leaving 5 bases not matched to a gene. Germline CDR1 LGHNA, CDR2 YNFKEQ. CDR3 length: 15 residues.

The chain combines TRBV12-3 or TRBV12-4 with TRBJ2-4; 13 bases agree with TRBD2. The better agreement between TRBJ2-7 and the DNA end casts doubt on the J call. The CDR3 runs 17 residues. Here the CDR3 reads CASSLIRTSGSRGEQYF. In nucleotides, the CDR3 is TGTGCCAGCAGTTTAATCCGGACTAGCGGGAGCCGAGGCGAGCAGTACTTC.

This clonotype appeared a few times. The chain is built from TRBV29-1 and TRBJ1-1, with D unclear. Trimming removed 3 bases at V and 1 base at J, with 6 bases between. The length of the CDR3 is 12 residues. Germline V gives CDR1 SQVTM, CDR2 ANQGSEA. The CDR3 DNA sequence: TGCAGCGTTGATGTCGGGAACACTGAAGCTTTCTTT. It is translated as CSVDVGNTEAFF.

With regard to this clonotype: Just one base apart from a much larger clone, this may be a read error. J is TRBJ2-3 and V is TRBV6-5; TRBD1 matches 7 bases. This CDR3 has 13 amino acids. Germline V CDR1 and CDR2: MNHEY, SVGAGI. The trim removed 0 bases at V and 6 bases at J, leaving 0 bases unmatched. The CDR3 nucleotides are TGTGCCAGCAGTTACTCGACAGGGGATACGCAGTATTTT. It codes for CASSYSTGDTQYF.

Only a few counts were recorded for this clonotype. This CDR3 is CASSQDSSQETQYF. CDR3 nucleotides: TGTGCCAGCAGCCAGGATAGCTCCCAAGAGACCCAGTACTTC. The rearrangement links TRBV3-1 to TRBJ2-5; D gene unclear. Trimming pared 3 bases from V and 1 base from J, leaving 9 bases between. Germline-derived CDR1 and CDR2 are LGHDT and YNNKEL (reference sequence). The CDR3 sequence is 14 residues long.

This clonotype showed up just a few times. CDR3 loop: CASSLAGIRNYGYTF. CDR3 nucleotides: TGTGCCAGCAGCTTAGCCGGGATCAGGAACTATGGCTACACCTTC. This chain joins TRBV7-2 and TRBJ1-2; D is ambiguous. CDR1 is SGHTA and CDR2 is FQGNSA in the germline V gene. V was clipped by 0 bases and J by 2 bases, with 10 bases between them. The CDR3 is made up of 15 amino acids. Drawing the rest from reference TRBV7-2 and TRBJ1-2, the complete variable domain is GAGVSQSPSNKVTEKGKDVELRCDPISGHTALYWYRQSLGQGLEFLIYFQGNSAPDKSGLPSDRFSAERTGGSVSTLTIQRTQQEDSAVYLCASSLAGIRNYGYTFGSGTRLTVV.